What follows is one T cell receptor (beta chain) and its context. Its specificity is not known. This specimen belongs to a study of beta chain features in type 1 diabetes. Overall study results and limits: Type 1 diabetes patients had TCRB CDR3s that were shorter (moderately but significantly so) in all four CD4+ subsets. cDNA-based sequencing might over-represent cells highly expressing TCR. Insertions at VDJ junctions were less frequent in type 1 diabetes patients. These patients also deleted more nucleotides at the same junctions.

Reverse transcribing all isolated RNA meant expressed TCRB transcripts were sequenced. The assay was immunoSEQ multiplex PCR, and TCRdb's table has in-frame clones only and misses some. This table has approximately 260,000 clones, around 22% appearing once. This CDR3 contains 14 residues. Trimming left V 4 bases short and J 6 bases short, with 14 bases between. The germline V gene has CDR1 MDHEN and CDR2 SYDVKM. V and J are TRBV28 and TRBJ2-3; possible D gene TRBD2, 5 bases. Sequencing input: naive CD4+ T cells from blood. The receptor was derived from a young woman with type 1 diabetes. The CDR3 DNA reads TGTGCCAGCAGTTCTGGAGGATCGTCCGATACGCAGTATTTT. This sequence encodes CASSSGGSSDTQYF.